Following are 8 T cell receptor beta chains from one sample sequenced in a study of T cells expressing NK-cell markers. TCRdb re-called the 5' RACE reads; one entry per CDR3 protein, DNA not given. The sample shows 300,000 or so distinct CDR3 sequences, and around 4.2% sits with its ten largest clones. The sequencing sample was made of blood T cells: a sorted CD56 or NKG2C T cell subset, CD4+ or CD8+ T cells, or bulk PBMC T cells (not recorded which). Source of these receptors: a woman aged 18-70 years in good health.

This chain connects TRBV4-3 to TRBJ2-7; TCRdb's D gene call, TRBD2, goes unchecked for lack of DNA. The germline gives CDR1 LGHNA, CDR2 YSLEER. The length of the CDR3 is 16 residues. The chain's CDR3 is CASSHAFRPALYEQYF.

The J gene is TRBJ1-3, the V gene TRBV7-2. This CDR3 region has 15 residues. The germline V gene encodes CDR1 SGHTA and CDR2 FQGNSA. The CDR3 is CASSHYSHSGNTIYF.

The chain uses TRBV14 and TRBJ1-5. Per germline, CDR1 SGHDN and CDR2 FVKESK. CDR3 length equals 14 residues. The CDR3 spells CASSLPGTGQPQHF. The full variable domain, with the rest looked up from reference TRBV14 and TRBJ1-5, is EAGVTQFPSHSVIEKGQTVTLRCDPISGHDNLYWYRRVMGKEIKFLLHFVKESKQDESGMPNNRFLAERTGGTYSTLKVQPAELEDSGVYFCASSLPGTGQPQHFGDGTRLSIL.

The CDR3 region is CASNTHRQETQYF. The V gene is TRBV12-3 or TRBV12-4, the J gene TRBJ2-5; lacking DNA, the TRBD1 call made by TCRdb goes unchecked. CDR3 length: 13 amino acids.

The chain carries TRBV20-1 and TRBJ2-1; TCRdb's D gene call, TRBD1, goes unchecked for lack of DNA. Germline CDR1 is DFQATT and CDR2 is SNEGSKA (reference sequence). This CDR3 comprises 13 residues. The CDR3 spells CSATPGTITEQFF.

The chain links TRBV20-1 to TRBJ1-5; absent DNA, TCRdb's TRBD1 call cannot be checked. Per germline, CDR1 DFQATT and CDR2 SNEGSKA (reference sequence). The length of the CDR3 is 12 residues. This CDR3 reads CSARPGNQPQHF.

The chain links TRBV12-3 or TRBV12-4 to TRBJ2-2. The CDR3 contains 13 residues. The CDR3 region is CASSTFIPGELFF.

V is TRBV6-5 and J is TRBJ1-1; there is no DNA to check the TCRdb D call of TRBD1. The germline V gene encodes CDR1 MNHEY and CDR2 SVGAGI. The length of the CDR3 is 15 residues. CDR3 region: CASSLGPGAHTEAFF.